What follows describes a single T cell receptor (beta chain). This entry comes from a study of CD8 T cells in Susac syndrome. TCR beta sequencing was performed on blood CD8+ and CD4+ T cells. Negative isolation yielded the CD8+ and CD4+ T cells, while FACS enriched the TEMRA cells. Germline V lookup: CDR1 SGHRS, CDR2 YFSETQ. The CDR3 is 17 amino acids. Trimming cost V 4 bases and J 3 bases; bases outside gene matches: 7. Random hexamers primed reverse transcription of about 0.5 to 1 ug RNA. Coverage of TCR beta CDR3 amplification by immunoSEQ multiplex PCR extended to 54 Vbeta and 13 Jbeta. TCRdb called the immunoSEQ multiplex PCR reads again in MiXCR, with one record for every CDR3 protein. This sample has around 190,000 distinct CDR3 sequences, with 85% to 95% found just once.

The sequence was obtained from a human donor with multiple sclerosis. The J gene is TRBJ2-1, the V gene TRBV5-1, with 13 positions matching TRBD2. The sample consisted of CD8+ T cells from PBMCs. The CDR3, as DNA: TGCGCCAGCAGCCTTGATGGGACTAGCGGGAACTACAATGAGCAGTTCTTC. This sequence encodes CASSLDGTSGNYNEQFF.